The clone carrying this T cell receptor beta chain was observed a single time. V gave up 3 bases and J gave up 4 bases; unmatched junction bases: 8. The CDR3 contains 17 residues. CDR1 and CDR2 from the germline V gene are SGHDN and FVKESK. These data originate in a study of T cell changes during pregnancy in multiple sclerosis. Clones were read by immunoSEQ multiplex PCR, and TCRdb kept only the in-frame ones, dropping some. There are tens of thousands of clones in the sample; 90% to 95% occur only once, and more than 0.7% lies in the top ten. The chain joins TRBV14 to TRBJ2-6; 8 bases are a match to TRBD2. Sequences were derived from peripheral blood, sampled in the first trimester of pregnancy. The TCR was taken from a female donor with multiple sclerosis, enrolled in a pregnancy study. The CDR3 coding sequence is TGTGCCAGCAGCCACCGGGAGGGGATTTACGGGGCCAACGTCCTGACTTTC. Amino acids: CASSHREGIYGANVLTF.